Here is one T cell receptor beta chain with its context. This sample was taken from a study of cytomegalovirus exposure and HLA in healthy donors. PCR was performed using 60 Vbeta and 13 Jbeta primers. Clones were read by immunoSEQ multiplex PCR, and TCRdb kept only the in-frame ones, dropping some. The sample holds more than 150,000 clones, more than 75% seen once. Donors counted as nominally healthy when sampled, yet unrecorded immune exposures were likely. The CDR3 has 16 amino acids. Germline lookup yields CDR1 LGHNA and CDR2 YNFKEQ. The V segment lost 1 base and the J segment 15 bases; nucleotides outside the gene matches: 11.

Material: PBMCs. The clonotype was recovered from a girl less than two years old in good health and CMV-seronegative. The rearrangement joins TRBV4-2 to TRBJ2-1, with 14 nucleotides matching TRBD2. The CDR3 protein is CASSQGARLAGGGPFF. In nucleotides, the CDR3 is TGTGCCAGCAGCCAAGGTGCGAGACTAGCGGGAGGGGGTCCGTTCTTC.